The T cell receptor beta chain described here comes from a study of beta chain features in type 1 diabetes. As concerns this clone: Its antigen is still unknown.

The study's findings and limits: Small HLA sub-analyses could not settle whether HLA shapes TCRB rearrangement. A closer apparent resemblance between naive, central memory and Treg TCRB repertoires was seen in patients than in healthy donors. With patients and controls alike, PCR might favor shorter templates to an equal degree. TCRB CDR3s were moderately but significantly shorter in Type 1 diabetes patients in all four CD4+ subsets.

It was one heparinised blood draw, averaging around 100 mL, that each donor gave. The investigators reverse transcribed all of the isolated RNA, so they sequenced expressed TCRB transcripts. Sequencing used immunoSEQ multiplex PCR; TCRdb keeps in-frame clones, though not all of them. The sample holds 25,000 to 30,000 clones, approximately 65% seen once. There are 15 residues in the CDR3. Germline V gene sequence: CDR1 WSHSY, CDR2 SAAADI. This sequence was found in a woman in her thirties with type 1 diabetes. J is TRBJ2-5 and V is TRBV10-2; 8 bases fit TRBD2. The J call may be in error: the DNA end matches TRBJ2-7 better. The sequenced material came from Tregs from blood. CDR3 nucleotides: TGCGCCAGCAGTCTGGGAACTAGCGGAGCCTACGAGCAGTACTTC. Translated, it gives CASSLGTSGAYEQYF.